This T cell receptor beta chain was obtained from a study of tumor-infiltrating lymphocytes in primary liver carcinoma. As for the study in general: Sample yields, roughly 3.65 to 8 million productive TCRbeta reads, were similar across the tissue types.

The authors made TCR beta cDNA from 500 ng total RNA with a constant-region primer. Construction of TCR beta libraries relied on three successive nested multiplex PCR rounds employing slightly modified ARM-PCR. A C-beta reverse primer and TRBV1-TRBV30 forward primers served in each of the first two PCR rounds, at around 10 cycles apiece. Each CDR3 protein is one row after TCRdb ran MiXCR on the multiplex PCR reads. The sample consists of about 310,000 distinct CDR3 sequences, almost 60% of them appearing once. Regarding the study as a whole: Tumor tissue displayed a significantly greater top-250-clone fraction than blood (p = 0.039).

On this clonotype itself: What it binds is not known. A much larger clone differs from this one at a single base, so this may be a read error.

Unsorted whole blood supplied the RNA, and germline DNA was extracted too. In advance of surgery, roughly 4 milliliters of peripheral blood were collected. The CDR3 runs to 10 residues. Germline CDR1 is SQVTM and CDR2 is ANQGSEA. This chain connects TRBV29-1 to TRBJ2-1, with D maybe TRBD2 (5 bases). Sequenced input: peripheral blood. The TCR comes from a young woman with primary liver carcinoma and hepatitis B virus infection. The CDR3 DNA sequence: TGCAGCGTTGAAAGGGCTGAGGGAACCTTC. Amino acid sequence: CSVERAEGTF.